The rows below give T cell receptor beta chains drawn from one sample of a study of cytomegalovirus exposure and HLA in healthy donors. TCRdb keeps only in-frame clones here, not all; method: immunoSEQ multiplex PCR. The sample comprises about 130,000 clones, roughly 80% of which are singletons, and about 2.1% rests with the top ten. The sample taken for sequencing was PBMCs. The receptors stem from a woman between 35 and 50 years old in good health and CMV-seropositive. CDR3s include the opening cysteine and the closing phenylalanine or tryptophan. The order of the fields is V gene, J gene, D gene, clone size, CDR3 DNA, CDR3 protein. The D gene is left open where the match is weak. Clone size, where shown, is once, few, many, or a class for clones that have expanded.

V gene: TRBV11-3
J gene: TRBJ2-3
D gene: NA
clone size: NA
CDR3 DNA: TGTGCCAGCAGCTTGACTTCTAGCACAGATACGCAGTATTTT
CDR3 protein: CASSLTSSTDTQYF

V gene: TRBV4-1
J gene: TRBJ2-3
D gene: TRBD2
clone size: NA
CDR3 DNA: TGCGCCAGCAGCCAGAGCGGGGGGCGGGGTTCAGATACGCAGTATTTT
CDR3 protein: CASSQSGGRGSDTQYF

V gene: TRBV7-2
J gene: TRBJ1-2
D gene: NA
clone size: NA
CDR3 DNA: TGTGCCAGCAGCTCAAACAGGGATGCCACCTTTGGCTACACCTTC
CDR3 protein: CASSSNRDATFGYTF

V gene: TRBV28
J gene: TRBJ2-7
D gene: TRBD2
clone size: NA
CDR3 DNA: TGTGCCAGCTACGCGGGAGGCCCCCCCTACGAGCAGTACTTC
CDR3 protein: CASYAGGPPYEQYF

V gene: TRBV27
J gene: TRBJ2-1
D gene: TRBD2
clone size: NA
CDR3 DNA: TGTGCCAGCAGGATGCCGGGACTAGCGGTGCACAATGAGCAGTTCTTC
CDR3 protein: CASRMPGLAVHNEQFF

V gene: TRBV29-1
J gene: TRBJ2-3
D gene: TRBD2
clone size: once
CDR3 DNA: TGCAGCGTTGTCGGGACTAGCAGCTCCCCAGATACGCAGTATTTT
CDR3 protein: CSVVGTSSSPDTQYF

V gene: TRBV19
J gene: TRBJ1-2
D gene: NA
clone size: NA
CDR3 DNA: TGTGCCAGTAGTTTTTCGACACAGGAATATTATGGCTACACCTTC
CDR3 protein: CASSFSTQEYYGYTF

V gene: TRBV7-9
J gene: TRBJ1-1
D gene: NA
clone size: NA
CDR3 DNA: TGTGCCAGCAGTACCACTAGGGTCTCAGACACTGAAGCTTTCTTT
CDR3 protein: CASSTTRVSDTEAFF

V gene: TRBV5-6
J gene: TRBJ1-5
D gene: NA
clone size: NA
CDR3 DNA: TGTGCCAGCAGCGCCCAGGGGATTGAGCCCCAGCATTTT
CDR3 protein: CASSAQGIEPQHF

V gene: TRBV18
J gene: TRBJ1-1
D gene: TRBD1
clone size: NA
CDR3 DNA: TGTGCCAGCTCACCACTACGACAGGGGAGCGGAGGGAACACTGAAGCTTTCTTT
CDR3 protein: CASSPLRQGSGGNTEAFF

V gene: TRBV13
J gene: TRBJ1-1
D gene: NA
clone size: medium-sized
CDR3 DNA: TGTGCCAGCAGCCCCGAGTCGAACACTGAAGCTTTCTTT
CDR3 protein: CASSPESNTEAFF

V gene: TRBV7-2
J gene: TRBJ2-2
D gene: TRBD1
clone size: NA
CDR3 DNA: TGTGCCAGCAGCTTAGAGGACAGGGTGGGCACCGGGGAGCTGTTTTTT
CDR3 protein: CASSLEDRVGTGELFF

V gene: TRBV2
J gene: TRBJ2-7
D gene: TRBD1
clone size: once
CDR3 DNA: TGTGCCAGCAGTCAACAGGGGGCGATGGCCTACGAGCAGTACTTC
CDR3 protein: CASSQQGAMAYEQYF

V gene: TRBV5-1
J gene: TRBJ2-7
D gene: TRBD2
clone size: NA
CDR3 DNA: TGCGCCAGCAGCGAAGCGGGGGGGAGACTCTCCTACGAGCAGTACTTC
CDR3 protein: CASSEAGGRLSYEQYF

V gene: TRBV28
J gene: TRBJ2-3
D gene: NA
clone size: NA
CDR3 DNA: TGTGCCAGCAGTTTCGACGGGGGGCCATTGCCTAGCACAGATACGCAGTATTTT
CDR3 protein: CASSFDGGPLPSTDTQYF

V gene: TRBV6-5
J gene: TRBJ1-1
D gene: TRBD1
clone size: NA
CDR3 DNA: TGTGCCAGCAGTTATGACAGGGTTAGGACTGAAGCTTTCTTT
CDR3 protein: CASSYDRVRTEAFF

V gene: TRBV6-6
J gene: TRBJ1-1
D gene: TRBD1
clone size: few
CDR3 DNA: TGTGCCAGCAGTTCCCTCCCGGGACAGGGAAACACTGAAGCTTTCTTT
CDR3 protein: CASSSLPGQGNTEAFF

V gene: TRBV7-3
J gene: TRBJ1-1
D gene: NA
clone size: NA
CDR3 DNA: TGTGCCAGCAGTTCTAATACGCTCCGGGACACTGAAGCTTTCTTT
CDR3 protein: CASSSNTLRDTEAFF

V gene: TRBV5-1
J gene: TRBJ2-7
D gene: NA
clone size: few
CDR3 DNA: TGCGCCAGCAGCTTGACAGGTAACTACGAGCAGTACTTC
CDR3 protein: CASSLTGNYEQYF

V gene: TRBV18
J gene: TRBJ1-2
D gene: TRBD1
clone size: NA
CDR3 DNA: TGTGCCAGCTCACCCACGACAGGGGGCAACTATGGCTACACCTTC
CDR3 protein: CASSPTTGGNYGYTF

V gene: TRBV2
J gene: TRBJ2-5
D gene: NA
clone size: few
CDR3 DNA: TGTGCCAGCAGTGGCCCTATCCAAGAGACCCAGTACTTC
CDR3 protein: CASSGPIQETQYF

V gene: TRBV28
J gene: TRBJ2-7
D gene: TRBD1
clone size: NA
CDR3 DNA: TGTGCCAGCAGTATAGGGTCGGGGACAGGGTCCTACGAGCAGTACTTC
CDR3 protein: CASSIGSGTGSYEQYF

V gene: TRBV5-1
J gene: TRBJ2-7
D gene: NA
clone size: NA
CDR3 DNA: TGCGCCAGCAGCTTGGACAGGTACGAGCAGTACTTC
CDR3 protein: CASSLDRYEQYF

V gene: TRBV11-2
J gene: TRBJ1-4
D gene: TRBD1
clone size: NA
CDR3 DNA: TGTGCCAGCAGTATCGGGACAGGAAAGATTAATGAAAAACTGTTTTTT
CDR3 protein: CASSIGTGKINEKLFF

V gene: TRBV5-1
J gene: TRBJ2-2
D gene: NA
clone size: NA
CDR3 DNA: TGCGCCAGCAGCCGCCCCGGAGGGAACACCGGGGAGCTGTTTTTT
CDR3 protein: CASSRPGGNTGELFF

V gene: TRBV5-4
J gene: TRBJ2-1
D gene: TRBD2
clone size: NA
CDR3 DNA: TGTGCCAGCAGCTTTGGGACTAGCGGTTACAATGAGCAGTTCTTC
CDR3 protein: CASSFGTSGYNEQFF

V gene: TRBV5-1
J gene: TRBJ2-5
D gene: TRBD2
clone size: NA
CDR3 DNA: TGCGCCAGCAGCCCGGCGGGGGTCCGGGAGACCCAGTACTTC
CDR3 protein: CASSPAGVRETQYF

V gene: TRBV18
J gene: TRBJ2-7
D gene: TRBD1
clone size: NA
CDR3 DNA: TGTGCCACAGGGACAGGGGATACAAGCTCCTACGAGCAGTACTTC
CDR3 protein: CATGTGDTSSYEQYF

V gene: TRBV27
J gene: TRBJ2-3
D gene: NA
clone size: few
CDR3 DNA: TGTGCCAGCAGTTCCAGGGAACGGTTTTTCACAGATACGCAGTATTTT
CDR3 protein: CASSSRERFFTDTQYF

V gene: TRBV27
J gene: TRBJ2-2
D gene: NA
clone size: few
CDR3 DNA: TGTGCCAGCAGTTACGGGGGGCCGGGCACCGGGGAGCTGTTTTTT
CDR3 protein: CASSYGGPGTGELFF

V gene: TRBV7-7
J gene: TRBJ1-4
D gene: TRBD1
clone size: NA
CDR3 DNA: TGTGCTAGCAGCCCCGGGACAGTAGCAACTAATGAAAAACTGTTTTTT
CDR3 protein: CASSPGTVATNEKLFF

V gene: TRBV19
J gene: TRBJ2-2
D gene: TRBD1
clone size: NA
CDR3 DNA: TGTGCCACCCACAAGAGACAGGGAACTGGCACCGGGGAGCTGTTTTTT
CDR3 protein: CATHKRQGTGTGELFF

V gene: TRBV7-9
J gene: TRBJ2-1
D gene: TRBD2
clone size: NA
CDR3 DNA: TGTGCCAGCAGCTTATCTACTAGCGCGTACAATGAGCAGTTCTTC
CDR3 protein: CASSLSTSAYNEQFF

V gene: TRBV28
J gene: TRBJ1-5
D gene: NA
clone size: NA
CDR3 DNA: TGTGCCAGCAGTTTAACAACAGGGTCTTATAGCAATCAGCCCCAGCATTTT
CDR3 protein: CASSLTTGSYSNQPQHF

V gene: TRBV7-9
J gene: TRBJ1-1
D gene: TRBD1
clone size: few
CDR3 DNA: TGTGCCAGCAGCCTAGGGGGCCGGGTTGGTGCTTTCTTT
CDR3 protein: CASSLGGRVGAFF

V gene: TRBV7-2
J gene: TRBJ2-3
D gene: TRBD2
clone size: NA
CDR3 DNA: TGTGCCAGCAGCGCCGGGAGGAACACAGATACGCAGTATTTT
CDR3 protein: CASSAGRNTDTQYF

V gene: TRBV6-1
J gene: TRBJ1-6
D gene: TRBD1
clone size: NA
CDR3 DNA: TGTGCCAGCATTACGGGACAGGCAAATTCACCCCTCCACTTT
CDR3 protein: CASITGQANSPLHF

V gene: TRBV18
J gene: TRBJ2-7
D gene: TRBD2
clone size: once
CDR3 DNA: TGTGCCAGCTCCCGCTCGGGCGGGAGAAACTACGAGCAGTACTTC
CDR3 protein: CASSRSGGRNYEQYF

V gene: TRBV29-1
J gene: TRBJ2-7
D gene: TRBD2
clone size: NA
CDR3 DNA: TGCAGCGTCGGGACTAGCGGGATAGGCGAGCAGTACTTC
CDR3 protein: CSVGTSGIGEQYF

V gene: TRBV9
J gene: TRBJ1-1
D gene: NA
clone size: NA
CDR3 DNA: TGTGCCAGCAGCCAATACCAGACAGCGAACACTGAAGCTTTCTTT
CDR3 protein: CASSQYQTANTEAFF

V gene: TRBV19
J gene: TRBJ2-1
D gene: TRBD1
clone size: NA
CDR3 DNA: TGTGCCAGTAGTCCCGGACAGGGGGAGTTCTTC
CDR3 protein: CASSPGQGEFF

V gene: TRBV5-4
J gene: TRBJ1-3
D gene: TRBD1
clone size: NA
CDR3 DNA: TGTGCCAGCAGCTCGACAGGGTACGGAAACACCATATATTTT
CDR3 protein: CASSSTGYGNTIYF

V gene: TRBV4-3
J gene: TRBJ1-2
D gene: NA
clone size: NA
CDR3 DNA: TGCGCCAGCAGCCCTCGAGAGCATTACCCTTATGGCTACACCTTC
CDR3 protein: CASSPREHYPYGYTF